The 32 T cell receptor beta chains given below trace back to one sample, sequenced in a study of T-cell reconstitution after alpha-beta-depleted transplantation in children. Unique molecular identifiers tagged the TCRbeta library. TCRdb independently ran MiXCR on the PCR reads; one entry per CDR3 protein. The data hold about 220,000 distinct CDR3 sequences, with over 15% observed a single time. Sample: PBMCs, mostly from graft donor cells, taken 360 days after TCRalphabeta/CD19-depleted stem cell transplant. These TCRs come from a male patient between 2 and 10 years old who had a stem cell transplant for acute lymphoblastic leukemia, so the T cells may come from the graft donor.

This clonotype was counted ten times or more. This rearrangement joins TRBV5-4 to TRBJ2-3; the match to TRBD2 covers 7 bases. The CDR3 has 15 residues. Losses at the gene ends were 6 bases for V and 5 bases for J; bases not matched to a gene: 12. The V gene's germline CDR1 is SGHNT and CDR2 YYREEE (reference sequence). CDR3 protein: CASNRAGTLGDTQYF. The CDR3 DNA reads as TGTGCCAGCAACCGAGCGGGGACCCTGGGAGATACGCAGTATTTT.

This clonotype showed up many times. The chain joins TRBV12-3 or TRBV12-4 to TRBJ1-3; 9 bases match TRBD1. This CDR3 has 16 amino acids. V was clipped by 4 bases and J by 1 base; unmatched bases: 5. CDR3 in DNA: TGTGCCAGCAGTTCCTTGGGACAGGGATCTGGAAACACCATATATTTT. It is translated as CASSSLGQGSGNTIYF.

This clonotype was recorded many times. The chain carries TRBV4-1 and TRBJ2-2; 9 positions agree with TRBD2. Unmatched junction bases numbered 6, after V lost 1 base and J lost 6 bases. In germline, CDR1 is MGHRA, CDR2 YSYEKL. The CDR3 is 16 residues long. CDR3 residues: CASSQAPSGVPGELFF. The CDR3 DNA reads TGCGCCAGCAGCCAAGCCCCTAGCGGGGTCCCCGGGGAGCTGTTTTTT.

The chain couples TRBV5-1 to TRBJ2-2; D gene unclear. Germline values: CDR1 SGHRS, CDR2 YFSETQ. The CDR3 extends over 15 amino acids. The germline V and J ends were trimmed by 0 bases and 0 bases, with 6 bases remaining between them. The CDR3 loop is CASSLESPNTGELFF. CDR3 coding DNA: TGCGCCAGCAGCTTGGAGTCACCGAACACCGGGGAGCTGTTTTTT.

This clonotype was found many times. The gene calls are TRBV5-1 and TRBJ1-3; no firm D call. Trimming took off 4 bases at V and 0 bases at J, with 5 bases between the two ends. CDR3 size: 13 residues. Germline V gives CDR1 SGHRS, CDR2 YFSETQ. CDR3 amino acids: CASSISSGNTIYF. CDR3 nucleotides: TGCGCCAGCAGCATTTCCTCTGGAAACACCATATATTTT.

In this sample, this clonotype turned up a few times. J is TRBJ2-7 and V is TRBV10-3; D ambiguous. CDR3 length: 12 residues. Germline V gives CDR1 ENHRY, CDR2 SYGVKD. V lost 0 bases and J lost 4, with 4 bases in between. The CDR3 DNA sequence: TGTGCCATCAGTGAGTCGGCGTACGAGCAGTACTTC. Protein sequence: CAISESAYEQYF.

The rearrangement links TRBV5-1 to TRBJ2-7; 9 bases agree with TRBD2. The CDR3 runs 15 residues. The germline V gene has CDR1 SGHRS and CDR2 YFSETQ. With 4 bases clipped from V and 0 bases from J, the junction kept 5 bases outside the gene matches. CDR3 nucleotides: TGCGCCAGCAGCCCCGGCGGGAGGGACTCCTACGAGCAGTACTTC. Its translation is CASSPGGRDSYEQYF. Variable domain in full (rest from reference TRBV5-1 and TRBJ2-7): KAGVTQTPRYLIKTRGQQVTLSCSPISGHRSVSWYQQTPGQGLQFLFEYFSETQRNKGNFPGRFSGRQFSNSRSEMNVSTLELGDSALYLCASSPGGRDSYEQYFGPGTRLTVT.

The rearrangement uses TRBV4-3 and TRBJ2-7; either TRBD1 or TRBD2 may fit D (5 bases each). Per germline, CDR1 LGHNA and CDR2 YSLEER. The CDR3 contains 16 residues. The V and J ends lost 1 base and 4 bases respectively, with 17 bases between them. CDR3 residues: CASSQAVRDPRYEQYF. CDR3 in DNA: TGCGCCAGCAGCCAAGCCGTCCGGGACCCCCGGTACGAGCAGTACTTC.

This clonotype was seen only a few times. The genes are TRBV29-1 and TRBJ2-2, with TRBD2 identical over 13 bases. J gave up 3 bases and V 6 bases, and 10 bases lay outside the gene matches. Germline lookup yields CDR1 SQVTM and CDR2 ANQGSEA. This CDR3 is built from 17 residues. The CDR3 protein is CSVEKGTSGAYTGELFF. The DNA for the CDR3 is TGCAGCGTCGAAAAGGGGACTAGCGGGGCGTACACCGGGGAGCTGTTTTTT.

The chain carries TRBV10-3 and TRBJ2-1; D gene unclear. Germline assignment: CDR1 ENHRY and CDR2 SYGVKD. Trimming shortened V by 3 bases and J by 0 bases, and 9 bases separated the two germline ends. The CDR3 is made up of 15 amino acids. The CDR3 DNA reads as TGTGCCATCAGTGACCTCGCGGACTCCTACAATGAGCAGTTCTTC. It is translated as CAISDLADSYNEQFF.

This clonotype showed up just a few times. The genes are TRBV7-9 and TRBJ2-7, with D tentatively TRBD1 or TRBD2 (6 bases each). The V end was cut by 1 base, the J end by 2 bases, with 9 bases between. The CDR3 runs 14 residues. Germline CDR1 is SEHNR and CDR2 is FQNEAQ (reference sequence). CDR3 protein: CASSLGRDTYEQYF. The DNA for the CDR3 is TGTGCCAGCAGCTTAGGGCGGGACACCTACGAGCAGTACTTC.

There are many counts of this clonotype. The chain has TRBV4-1 and TRBJ1-3; D is ambiguous. The CDR3 has 12 amino acids. Germline V gives CDR1 MGHRA, CDR2 YSYEKL. V was trimmed by 6 bases and J by 0 bases, leaving 3 bases between them. The CDR3 region has the DNA TGCGCCAGCAGTCTCTCTGGAAACACCATATATTTT. Its protein product is CASSLSGNTIYF.

This rearrangement joins TRBV5-6 to TRBJ2-7; D is ambiguous. V lost 6 bases to trimming and J lost 2 bases, with 15 bases between them. Per germline, CDR1 SGHDT and CDR2 YYEEEE. The CDR3 has 14 amino acids. The CDR3 DNA is TGTGCCAGCAAGAAGGGAACAGTACCCTACGAGCAGTACTTC. It yields the protein CASKKGTVPYEQYF.

The chain employs TRBV20-1 and TRBJ2-3; a possible D gene is TRBD2 (5 bases). CDR3 length: 15 amino acids. Germline values: CDR1 DFQATT, CDR2 SNEGSKA (reference sequence). Between the trimmed V and J ends, which lost 3 bases and 0 bases, there was a span of 13 bases. The CDR3 coding sequence is TGCAGTGCTAGGGACCGGGATTCTAGCACAGATACGCAGTATTTT. This translates into CSARDRDSSTDTQYF.

Only a few counts were recorded for this clonotype. The V and J genes are TRBV5-6 and TRBJ2-7; D gene ambiguous. The CDR3 length is 13 residues. Germline CDR1 and CDR2: SGHDT and YYEEEE. Trimming left V 1 base short and J 4 bases short, with 9 bases between. The CDR3 region has the DNA TGTGCCAGCAGCTTGAACAGATTATACGAGCAGTACTTC. As protein: CASSLNRLYEQYF.

The table lists this clonotype with a count of one. The gene calls are TRBV2 and TRBJ2-6, with 7 nucleotides matching TRBD1. V lost 8 bases to trimming and J lost 1 base; unmatched junction nucleotides: 5. Germline CDR1 is SNHLY and CDR2 is FYNNEI. CDR3 length: 15 amino acids. Written as DNA, the CDR3 is TGTGCCAGCGCCGCCAGGGGGTCTGGGGCCAACGTCCTGACTTTC. Translated, it gives CASAARGSGANVLTF.

This chain connects TRBV5-4 to TRBJ2-4; weak D call: TRBD2 (5 bases). Trimming pared 3 bases from V and 7 bases from J, leaving 11 bases between. The germline V gene encodes CDR1 SGHNT and CDR2 YYREEE (reference sequence). The CDR3 is 13 amino acids. The CDR3 nucleotides read TGTGCCAGCAGCTCGAAGGGAGACAACATTCAGTACTTC. It translates to CASSSKGDNIQYF.

The sample holds many counts of this clonotype. The rearrangement links TRBV24-1 to TRBJ2-6, with 7 positions matching TRBD1. V lost 2 bases, J lost 1 base, and 4 bases stayed unmatched. Germline CDR1 is KGHDR and CDR2 is SFDVKD. The CDR3 totals 17 residues. The CDR3 region is CATSDWDSYSGANVLTF. In nucleotides, the CDR3 is TGTGCCACCAGTGATTGGGACAGCTATTCTGGGGCCAACGTCCTGACTTTC.

The gene calls are TRBV5-1 and TRBJ2-3; D might be TRBD1 (7 bases). Between the trimmed V and J ends, which lost 3 bases and 0 bases, there was a span of 20 bases. Germline-derived CDR1 and CDR2 are SGHRS and YFSETQ. The CDR3 covers 18 residues. CDR3 loop: CASSWRRATGDSTDTQYF. CDR3 nucleotide sequence: TGCGCCAGCAGCTGGCGGAGGGCTACAGGGGATAGCACAGATACGCAGTATTTT.

This clonotype appeared a few times. The chain is built from TRBV10-3 and TRBJ2-5; D perhaps matches TRBD1 (6 bases). The V and J ends lost 6 bases and 3 bases respectively, with 11 bases between them. Germline-derived CDR1 and CDR2 are ENHRY and SYGVKD. The CDR3 totals 13 residues. The CDR3 region is CAIRPRTEETQYF. The CDR3 DNA sequence: TGTGCCATCAGACCTAGGACAGAAGAGACCCAGTACTTC.

Notes on this clonotype: The conserved final phenylalanine or tryptophan is absent from the CDR3, which likely points to a read error. It is unclear where the CDR3 begins or ends on the DNA, so no DNA is shown, and the CDR3 is as TCRdb lists it. The V gene is TRBV12-3 or TRBV12-4, the J gene TRBJ2-3. The CDR3 comprises 12 residues, both ends counted. This chain's CDR3 is CASSLAISGRQI.

This chain's CDR3 is CASSFGLASPTDTQYF. In DNA form, the CDR3 reads TGTGCCAGCAGTTTCGGGCTAGCCTCCCCCACAGATACGCAGTATTTT. The chain uses TRBV12-3 or TRBV12-4 and TRBJ2-3, with a tentative D call TRBD2 (5 bases). V was cut by 3 bases and J by 2 bases, with 15 bases left in between. There are 16 residues in the CDR3.

V is TRBV7-6 and J is TRBJ2-2; 8 nucleotides agree with TRBD1. V was pared by 2 bases and J by 5 bases, with 7 bases of the junction left unmatched. Germline V CDR1 and CDR2: SGHVS, FNYEAQ. CDR3 length equals 16 residues. The CDR3: CASSLPTGVNTGELFF. CDR3 DNA sequence: TGTGCCAGCAGCTTACCGACAGGGGTAAATACCGGGGAGCTGTTTTTT.

This clonotype came up a few times. The chain joins TRBV28 to TRBJ2-7; no clear D gene. Germline V CDR1 and CDR2: MDHEN, SYDVKM. The CDR3 is made up of 12 amino acids. Trimming pared 5 bases from V and 3 bases from J, leaving 8 bases between. The CDR3 is CASSPLHYEQYF. CDR3 coding DNA: TGTGCCAGCAGTCCCCTTCACTACGAGCAGTACTTC.

This clonotype was detected many times. This chain's CDR3 is CASSLGQVNYGYTF. CDR3 DNA sequence: TGTGCCAGCAGCTTAGGACAGGTTAACTATGGCTACACCTTC. The V and J genes are TRBV7-9 and TRBJ1-2; a possible D gene is TRBD1 (6 bases). The CDR3 runs 14 residues. The ends were cut back, 1 base at V and 1 base at J, with 7 bases in the middle. Germline loops: CDR1 SEHNR, CDR2 FQNEAQ (reference sequence). The full variable domain, completed using reference TRBV7-9 and TRBJ1-2, is DTGVSQNPRHKITKRGQNVTFRCDPISEHNRLYWYRQTLGQGPEFLTYFQNEAQLEKSRLLSDRFSAERPKGSFSTLEIQRTEQGDSAMYLCASSLGQVNYGYTFGSGTRLTVV.

This clonotype was counted only a few times. V usage is TRBV6-1 and J usage is TRBJ2-7; 7 positions agree with TRBD1. After removal of 7 bases from V and 7 bases from J, the junction contained 10 bases not matched to a gene. CDR3 length: 13 amino acids. CDR1 is MNHNS, CDR2 SASEGT, per germline. The CDR3 nucleotides are TGTGCCAGCACCATATCAGGGGGTGGTGAGCAGTACTTC. Translating gives CASTISGGGEQYF.

The chain recombines TRBV3-1 with TRBJ2-3; 10 nucleotides align to TRBD2. Germline V gene lookup returns CDR1 LGHDT and CDR2 YNNKEL (reference sequence). The V gene end was trimmed by 3 bases and the J gene end by 2 bases; junction bases not matched to a gene: 2. The CDR3 spans 15 residues. In DNA form, the CDR3 reads TGTGCCAGCAGCCAGCTAGCGGGGGACACAGATACGCAGTATTTT. Protein sequence: CASSQLAGDTDTQYF.

This clonotype has just a few counts. V usage is TRBV20-1 and J usage is TRBJ1-6; TRBD1 is a possible D gene (5 bases). The germline V and J ends were trimmed by 2 bases and 7 bases, with 15 bases remaining between them. The CDR3 covers 15 residues. Germline loops: CDR1 DFQATT, CDR2 SNEGSKA (reference sequence). CDR3 DNA sequence: TGCAGTGCTAGAAGAGGGGATAACTCCAATTCACCCCTCCACTTT. Translating gives CSARRGDNSNSPLHF.

The rearrangement joins TRBV12-5 to TRBJ2-3; D gene unclear. Per the germline V gene, CDR1 is LGHNT and CDR2 is FRNRAP. This CDR3 is 11 amino acids long. V was cut by 5 bases and J by 5 bases, with 5 bases left in between. CDR3 region: CASGPGDTQYF. The CDR3 DNA is TGTGCTAGTGGTCCTGGAGATACGCAGTATTTT.

The chain couples TRBV4-2 to TRBJ2-1; the D gene could be TRBD1 or TRBD2 (6 bases each). The CDR3 covers 13 residues. Germline V gene sequence: CDR1 LGHNA, CDR2 YNFKEQ. V was shortened by 0 bases and J by 16 bases, with 16 bases between the two germline ends. CDR3: CASSQEGGREDFF. The CDR3 DNA sequence: TGTGCCAGCAGCCAAGAGGGGGGCAGGGAGGACTTCTTC.

V and J are TRBV5-5 and TRBJ1-2; D gene ambiguous. The CDR3 loop spans 12 amino acids. Trimming left V 2 bases short and J 6 bases short, with 8 bases between. Germline V gene lookup returns CDR1 SGHKS and CDR2 YYEKEE (reference sequence). In nucleotides, the CDR3 is TGTGCCAGCAGCTTTTCCGGGAATGGCTACACCTTC. Protein sequence: CASSFSGNGYTF.

This chain uses TRBV11-2 with TRBJ2-2; tentatively, D is TRBD1 (6 bases). V lost 0 bases and J 9 bases, leaving 29 bases between the germline ends. The CDR3 is made up of 20 amino acids. Germline values: CDR1 SGHAT, CDR2 FQNNGV. As DNA, the CDR3 is TGTGCCAGCAGCTTAGAACCCAATACCAGGGGAGAATACACCGTCCGGGAGCTGTTTTTT. This codes for CASSLEPNTRGEYTVRELFF.